Below are 23 T cell receptor beta chains sequenced from a single sample in a study of beta chain features in type 1 diabetes. The antigens for these receptors are not known. Study-level points and caveats: For Type 1 diabetes patients, all four CD4+ subsets carried TCRB CDR3s that were moderately but significantly shorter.

Reverse transcription of all isolated RNA meant that expressed TCRB transcripts were sequenced. The method was immunoSEQ multiplex PCR; TCRdb's version includes in-frame clones alone and lacks a portion of them. The sample holds a few hundred thousand clones, 16% seen once. Material for sequencing was naive CD4+ T cells from blood. The receptors originated from a young man with type 1 diabetes.

The genes are TRBV28 and TRBJ1-2; D is unclear. V was trimmed by 6 bases and J by 8 bases, leaving 19 bases between them. From germline, CDR1 is MDHEN and CDR2 SYDVKM. The CDR3 consists of 14 residues. The chain's CDR3 is CASSPPQSLGGYTF. The CDR3 DNA is TGTGCCAGCAGCCCCCCCCAGTCGCTCGGCGGCTACACCTTC.

This clone turned up a few times. The chain joins TRBV4-3 to TRBJ2-3; possible D gene TRBD2, 5 bases. Per germline, CDR1 LGHNA and CDR2 YSLEER. CDR3 size: 15 residues. V lost 1 base and J 1 base, leaving 9 bases between the germline ends. The CDR3 region is CASSQGGGRTDTQYF. DNA for the CDR3: TGCGCCAGCAGCCAAGGAGGAGGTCGCACAGATACGCAGTATTTT.

The J gene is TRBJ2-2, the V gene TRBV29-1; TRBD1 might be the D (6 bases). The CDR3 totals 14 residues. Trimming shortened V by 7 bases and J by 4 bases, and 16 bases separated the two germline ends. CDR1 SQVTM and CDR2 ANQGSEA come from the germline V gene. The CDR3 nucleotides are TGCAGCGGCTCGGACAGAGCATTCACCGGGGAGCTGTTTTTT. As protein: CSGSDRAFTGELFF.

The chain carries TRBV30 and TRBJ1-1; 8 nucleotides match TRBD1. From germline, CDR1 is GTSNPN and CDR2 SVGIG (reference sequence). V shed 5 bases, J shed 1 base, and the junction held 3 bases outside the gene matches. The CDR3 is 13 amino acids. Here the CDR3 reads CAWGTGPNTEAFF. The DNA for the CDR3 is TGTGCCTGGGGGACAGGCCCGAACACTGAAGCTTTCTTT.

The chain couples TRBV7-2 to TRBJ2-3, with 8 bases lining up with TRBD2. Unmatched junction bases numbered 1, after V lost 8 bases and J lost 0 bases. CDR3 length: 13 residues. Germline loops: CDR1 SGHTA, CDR2 FQGNSA. The CDR3: CASGGRSTDTQYF. CDR3 DNA: TGTGCCAGCGGCGGGAGGAGCACAGATACGCAGTATTTT.

The J gene is TRBJ2-1, the V gene TRBV18; D gene unclear. Germline assignment: CDR1 KGHSH and CDR2 LQKENI. The CDR3 is 14 residues long. Trimming took 6 bases from V and 2 from J, leaving 11 bases between them. CDR3 in DNA: TGTGCCAGCTCTTTTCGGTGGGCCTACAATGAGCAGTTCTTC. This codes for CASSFRWAYNEQFF.

This clone was seen a few times. The chain combines TRBV10-3 with TRBJ1-1; maybe TRBD1 (6 bases). With 2 bases removed from V and 4 bases from J, the gap between germline ends came to 11 bases. Germline CDR1 ENHRY, CDR2 SYGVKD. This CDR3 is 14 amino acids long. CDR3 sequence: CAISEPSRGTEAFF. The CDR3 DNA reads as TGTGCCATCAGTGAGCCTTCCAGGGGCACTGAAGCTTTCTTT.

This clone was detected only a few times. The chain links TRBV9 to TRBJ2-6; no clear D gene. Germline CDR1 is SGDLS and CDR2 is YYNGEE. This CDR3 region has 15 residues. V was pared by 4 bases and J by 0 bases, with 8 bases between. DNA for the CDR3: TGTGCCAGCAGCCTCCAAGGCTCTGGGGCCAACGTCCTGACTTTC. Protein: CASSLQGSGANVLTF.

This clone showed up just a few times. This chain joins TRBV19 and TRBJ2-5; D is uncertain. CDR3 length: 11 residues. CDR1 LNHDA and CDR2 SQIVND come from the germline V gene (reference sequence). V was pared by 6 bases and J by 5 bases, with 7 bases between. The CDR3 region is CASRGGETQYF. The CDR3 DNA reads as TGTGCCAGTAGAGGCGGCGAGACCCAGTACTTC.

The chain links TRBV4-1 to TRBJ2-5, with D hard to call. CDR3 length: 14 amino acids. Germline V lookup: CDR1 MGHRA, CDR2 YSYEKL. V was cut by 0 bases and J by 7 bases, with 12 bases left in between. The chain's CDR3 is CASSQEERVGTQYF. The CDR3 DNA reads as TGCGCCAGCAGCCAAGAAGAAAGGGTTGGGACCCAGTACTTC.

A word on this clone: At the DNA level, this CDR3 is encoded by other sequences in the same sample as well. The CDR3 region is CSVLQLMNTEAFF. The CDR3 nucleotides are TGCAGCGTCCTACAGCTAATGAACACTGAAGCTTTCTTT. The rearrangement links TRBV29-1 to TRBJ1-1; D unresolved. With 6 bases removed from V and 0 bases from J, the gap between germline ends came to 11 bases. In germline, CDR1 is SQVTM, CDR2 ANQGSEA. The CDR3 sequence is 13 residues long.

The CDR3 coding sequence is TGTGCCTGGAGTATCCCTCAAGGACTAACGAGTGTGTACCAAGAGACCCAGTACTTC. Residues: CAWSIPQGLTSVYQETQYF. The V and J genes are TRBV30 and TRBJ2-5, with D maybe TRBD2 (6 bases). The germline V gene has CDR1 GTSNPN and CDR2 SVGIG (reference sequence). The CDR3 runs to 19 residues. V was trimmed by 2 bases and J by 0 bases, leaving 25 bases between them.

This clone showed up just a few times. The chain joins TRBV27 to TRBJ2-5; D may be TRBD2 (6 bases). The V and J ends lost 4 bases and 4 bases respectively, with 16 bases between them. Germline CDR1 MNHEY, CDR2 SMNVEV (reference sequence). The CDR3 contains 15 residues. For the CDR3, the DNA is TGTGCCAGCAGTTCCGTTAAGACCGGGGGAGAGACCCAGTACTTC. The encoded protein is CASSSVKTGGETQYF.

This clone was detected only a few times. This chain links TRBV5-1 with TRBJ2-5; TRBD1 aligns across 8 bases. Trimming cost V 6 bases and J 2 bases; bases outside gene matches: 9. The CDR3 spans 15 residues. Germline lookup yields CDR1 SGHRS and CDR2 YFSETQ. In DNA form, the CDR3 reads TGCGCCAGCACCCGTGGACAGGGAACGCAAGAGACCCAGTACTTC. Its translation is CASTRGQGTQETQYF. Together with reference TRBV5-1 and TRBJ2-5, the CDR3 gives the full variable domain: KAGVTQTPRYLIKTRGQQVTLSCSPISGHRSVSWYQQTPGQGLQFLFEYFSETQRNKGNFPGRFSGRQFSNSRSEMNVSTLELGDSALYLCASTRGQGTQETQYFGPGTRLLVL.

The chain carries TRBV30 and TRBJ1-1, with D unresolved. The CDR3 totals 13 residues. V lost 3 bases, J lost 1 base, and 9 bases lay in between. Germline CDR1 and CDR2: GTSNPN and SVGIG (reference sequence). CDR3 amino acids: CAWRTVGNTEAFF. In nucleotides, the CDR3 is TGTGCCTGGAGGACGGTGGGGAACACTGAAGCTTTCTTT.

The chain employs TRBV7-3 and TRBJ2-3; D is perhaps TRBD2 (6 bases). Per the germline V gene, CDR1 is SGHTA and CDR2 is FQGTGA. Trimming took 1 base from V and 5 from J, leaving 10 bases between them. This CDR3 contains 14 residues. This CDR3 reads CASSLNAGLDTQYF. The CDR3 DNA is TGTGCCAGCAGCTTAAACGCGGGACTAGATACGCAGTATTTT.

The chain is built from TRBV5-1 and TRBJ2-3; unclear D gene. Deletions cut 4 bases from V and 2 bases from J, with 14 bases between. The CDR3 extends over 15 amino acids. Germline assignment: CDR1 SGHRS and CDR2 YFSETQ. The CDR3 DNA is TGCGCCAGCAGCGAAAGGACGGAGTACACAGATACGCAGTATTTT. This encodes CASSERTEYTDTQYF.

This clone has only a few counts. The chain recombines TRBV30 with TRBJ2-7; 8 nucleotides agree with TRBD1. Germline CDR1 reads GTSNPN; CDR2 reads SVGIG (reference sequence). The CDR3 is 15 amino acids. V shed 5 bases and J 2 bases; nucleotides not matched to a gene: 11. The CDR3 protein is CAWAPGGGFTYEQYF. The CDR3 DNA follows: TGTGCCTGGGCCCCAGGGGGCGGTTTCACCTACGAGCAGTACTTC.

J is TRBJ2-1 and V is TRBV5-1; 10 bases align to TRBD2. This CDR3 comprises 17 residues. V lost 0 bases to trimming and J lost 3 bases; unmatched junction nucleotides: 6. The germline CDR1 and CDR2 sequences are SGHRS and YFSETQ. The CDR3 protein is CASSLGPTSGDYNEQFF. CDR3 nucleotide sequence: TGCGCCAGCAGCTTGGGGCCCACTAGCGGGGACTACAATGAGCAGTTCTTC.

This clone was picked up a small number of times. The V and J genes are TRBV6-6 and TRBJ2-5; D is unresolved. CDR1 and CDR2 from the germline V gene are MNHNY and SVGAGI (reference sequence). This CDR3 has 10 amino acids. Trimming left V 8 bases short and J 5 bases short, with 6 bases between. The CDR3 DNA reads as TGTGCCAGCCGTCTGGAGACCCAGTACTTC. As protein: CASRLETQYF.

The V gene is TRBV10-1, the J gene TRBJ2-5; D gene uncertain. Deletions cut 8 bases from V and 2 bases from J, with 12 bases between. From germline, CDR1 is WNHNN and CDR2 SYGVQD (reference sequence). This CDR3 has 13 residues. Here the CDR3 DNA reads TGCGCCAGCGGTACGGCGGCACAAGAGACCCAGTACTTC. It translates to CASGTAAQETQYF.

In this sample, this clone turned up a few times. As DNA, the CDR3 is TGTGCCAGCAGCATCAGACAGGGCGGGATAAACATTCAGTACTTC. It specifies CASSIRQGGINIQYF. The chain links TRBV13 to TRBJ2-4; D possibly corresponds to TRBD1 (7 bases). CDR1 is PRHDT and CDR2 is FYEKMQ in the germline V gene (reference sequence). V dropped 5 bases and J dropped 6 bases, with 17 bases sitting between them. CDR3 length: 15 amino acids.

In its sample, this clone was seen a few times. The rearrangement links TRBV5-1 to TRBJ2-7; 7 nucleotides match TRBD1. The ends lost 0 bases at V and 3 bases at J; junction bases unmatched: 3. CDR1 and CDR2 (germline): SGHRS, YFSETQ. The CDR3 is 14 amino acids. The CDR3 region has the DNA TGCGCCAGCAGCTTGGGGGACAGTTTCTACGAGCAGTACTTC. It specifies CASSLGDSFYEQYF.